A selection of T cell receptor beta chains follows, all from one sample in a study of CD8+ T cells in alopecia areata. TCRdb's copy holds only in-frame clones and misses some; the assay was immunoSEQ multiplex PCR. The data contain about 100,000 clones, 50% to 60% of them singletons. This sample comprised CD8+ T cells sorted from blood, obtained at week 56, from a patient treated with tofacitinib. These receptors were collected from a human donor with alopecia areata. Each CDR3 is given with its conserved first and last residue. The order of the fields is D gene, J gene, clone size, V gene, CDR3 DNA, CDR3 protein. The D gene is left open where the match is weak. Size values are once, few and many counts, or a class for expanded clones, and some rows have none.

d_gene: NA
j_gene: TRBJ2-1
abundance: NA
v_gene: TRBV5-1
CDR3nt: TGCGCCAGCTCCCTATCCCACCACTACAATGAGCAGTTCTTC
CDR3aa: CASSLSHHYNEQFF

d_gene: NA
j_gene: TRBJ1-1
abundance: NA
v_gene: TRBV6-1
CDR3nt: TGTGCCAGCAGTGAAAGGGGGGGAGGATCGGGCGCTTTCTTT
CDR3aa: CASSERGGGSGAFF

d_gene: NA
j_gene: TRBJ2-5
abundance: NA
v_gene: TRBV7-9
CDR3nt: TGTGCCAGCAGCTTCCGAAAACCGAACCAAGAGACCCAGTACTTC
CDR3aa: CASSFRKPNQETQYF

d_gene: TRBD2
j_gene: TRBJ2-5
abundance: NA
v_gene: TRBV2
CDR3nt: TGTGCCAGCAGTAGGCGGGGGAGCCAAGAGACCCAGTACTTC
CDR3aa: CASSRRGSQETQYF

d_gene: NA
j_gene: TRBJ2-7
abundance: NA
v_gene: TRBV5-6
CDR3nt: TGTGCCAGCAGCTCCTCTACAGGCCTCGCGGTCCACGAGCAGTACTTC
CDR3aa: CASSSSTGLAVHEQYF

d_gene: TRBD1
j_gene: TRBJ2-5
abundance: few
v_gene: TRBV30
CDR3nt: TGTGCCTGGAGTTGGGACAGGGAGTTAGAGACCCAGTACTTC
CDR3aa: CAWSWDRELETQYF

d_gene: NA
j_gene: TRBJ1-2
abundance: few
v_gene: TRBV9
CDR3nt: TGTGCCAGCACCCCTACAGTGAACTATGGCTACACCTTC
CDR3aa: CASTPTVNYGYTF

d_gene: TRBD1
j_gene: TRBJ2-7
abundance: few
v_gene: TRBV5-6
CDR3nt: TGTGCCAGCAGCGCCCGGGACAGGGGATATGACGAGCAGTACTTC
CDR3aa: CASSARDRGYDEQYF

d_gene: NA
j_gene: TRBJ2-7
abundance: NA
v_gene: TRBV5-6
CDR3nt: TGTGCCAGCAGCTTGAGGGGAGGGGGCACCTACGAGCAGTACTTC
CDR3aa: CASSLRGGGTYEQYF

d_gene: NA
j_gene: TRBJ2-6
abundance: NA
v_gene: TRBV7-9
CDR3nt: TGTGCCAGCAGCCCAGGAGGGGCCAACGTCCTGACTTTC
CDR3aa: CASSPGGANVLTF

d_gene: NA
j_gene: TRBJ2-7
abundance: NA
v_gene: TRBV7-6
CDR3nt: TGTGCCAGCAGCTTCAGCCCCAGCTACGAGCAGTACTTC
CDR3aa: CASSFSPSYEQYF

d_gene: NA
j_gene: TRBJ1-4
abundance: NA
v_gene: TRBV2
CDR3nt: TGTGCCAGCAGTGAGGTGCCTAATGAAAAACTGTTTTTT
CDR3aa: CASSEVPNEKLFF

d_gene: NA
j_gene: TRBJ2-2
abundance: NA
v_gene: TRBV13
CDR3nt: TGTGCCAGCAGCTTCTCTTCCGGGGAGCTGTTTTTT
CDR3aa: CASSFSSGELFF

d_gene: NA
j_gene: TRBJ1-2
abundance: few
v_gene: TRBV27
CDR3nt: TGTGCCAGCAGTTTATCGACTGGGAGGGGTGGCTACACCTTC
CDR3aa: CASSLSTGRGGYTF

d_gene: NA
j_gene: TRBJ1-1
abundance: NA
v_gene: TRBV6-1
CDR3nt: TGTGCCAGCACTGAGGGTCGGGGGAGCACTGAAGCTTTCTTT
CDR3aa: CASTEGRGSTEAFF

d_gene: NA
j_gene: TRBJ1-4
abundance: NA
v_gene: TRBV2
CDR3nt: TGTGCCAGCAGTGACGTCAGGGCAGCTAATGAAAAACTGTTTTTT
CDR3aa: CASSDVRAANEKLFF

d_gene: TRBD1
j_gene: TRBJ1-2
abundance: NA
v_gene: TRBV5-1
CDR3nt: TGCGCCAGCAGCTCCCGGGACAGGGCGACTAACTATGGCTACACCTTC
CDR3aa: CASSSRDRATNYGYTF

d_gene: NA
j_gene: TRBJ2-7
abundance: few
v_gene: TRBV6-5
CDR3nt: TGTGCCAGCAGTTTAAATAGCCGAGCCTACGAGCAGTACTTC
CDR3aa: CASSLNSRAYEQYF

d_gene: NA
j_gene: TRBJ2-5
abundance: NA
v_gene: TRBV21-1
CDR3nt: TGTGCCAGCACCCCAGAGGGGTTACAGGGACTGAGCAAAGAGACCCAGTACTTC
CDR3aa: CASTPEGLQGLSKETQYF

d_gene: NA
j_gene: TRBJ1-1
abundance: NA
v_gene: TRBV7-9
CDR3nt: TGTGCCAGCAGCTTAGGAGCGGGCACTGAAGCTTTCTTT
CDR3aa: CASSLGAGTEAFF

d_gene: TRBD1
j_gene: TRBJ1-6
abundance: few
v_gene: TRBV7-6
CDR3nt: TGTGCCAGCAGCCCCAAGACAGGGACCTTTTATAATTCACCCCTCCACTTT
CDR3aa: CASSPKTGTFYNSPLHF

d_gene: NA
j_gene: TRBJ2-3
abundance: NA
v_gene: TRBV4-2
CDR3nt: TGTGCCAGCAGCCAAGATCGGGTAGCGCCAGATACGCAGTATTTT
CDR3aa: CASSQDRVAPDTQYF

d_gene: NA
j_gene: TRBJ1-4
abundance: NA
v_gene: TRBV6-6
CDR3nt: TGTGCCAGCAGTGGGAATGAAAAACTGTTTTTT
CDR3aa: CASSGNEKLFF

d_gene: NA
j_gene: TRBJ1-4
abundance: NA
v_gene: TRBV29-1
CDR3nt: TGCAGCGCTTGGGTTACGGTTCCCCATGAAAAACTGTTTTTT
CDR3aa: CSAWVTVPHEKLFF

d_gene: TRBD1
j_gene: TRBJ2-7
abundance: NA
v_gene: TRBV23-1
CDR3nt: TGCGCCAGCAGTCAATGGGAAGGCCAGGGGGCCCTCGAGCAGTACTTC
CDR3aa: CASSQWEGQGALEQYF

d_gene: NA
j_gene: TRBJ2-1
abundance: once
v_gene: TRBV13
CDR3nt: TGTGCCAGCAGCTTAGAGGCAGGGTTGGAAAATGAGCAGTTCTTC
CDR3aa: CASSLEAGLENEQFF

d_gene: NA
j_gene: TRBJ2-5
abundance: NA
v_gene: TRBV27
CDR3nt: TGTGCCAGCAGTTTATCTGGGTTGGTAGAGACCCAGTACTTC
CDR3aa: CASSLSGLVETQYF

d_gene: TRBD1
j_gene: TRBJ2-3
abundance: NA
v_gene: TRBV30
CDR3nt: TGTGCCTGGAGTTTGGGACAGGGAGGGGAAGATACGCAGTATTTT
CDR3aa: CAWSLGQGGEDTQYF

d_gene: NA
j_gene: TRBJ1-1
abundance: NA
v_gene: TRBV13
CDR3nt: TGTGCCAGCAGCCATACAGGGTCTAAGGCTGAAGCTTTCTTT
CDR3aa: CASSHTGSKAEAFF

d_gene: TRBD1
j_gene: TRBJ1-1
abundance: NA
v_gene: TRBV15
CDR3nt: TGTGCCACCAGCAGAGAGGGGGGGACAGTGAACACTGAAGCTTTCTTT
CDR3aa: CATSREGGTVNTEAFF

d_gene: NA
j_gene: TRBJ1-6
abundance: NA
v_gene: TRBV5-1
CDR3nt: TGCGCCAGCAGCTTGCTGGGTTCACCCCTCCACTTT
CDR3aa: CASSLLGSPLHF

d_gene: NA
j_gene: TRBJ2-4
abundance: NA
v_gene: TRBV28
CDR3nt: TGTGCCAGCAGCCGCGCGTTCGGACAGGCCAAAAACATTCAGTACTTC
CDR3aa: CASSRAFGQAKNIQYF

d_gene: NA
j_gene: TRBJ1-6
abundance: NA
v_gene: TRBV19
CDR3nt: TGTGCCAGTAGCGACGGGGGGTATTCACCCCTCCACTTT
CDR3aa: CASSDGGYSPLHF

d_gene: NA
j_gene: TRBJ2-1
abundance: NA
v_gene: TRBV30
CDR3nt: TGTGCCTGGGGGGTGGGAGAACTGTTCTTC
CDR3aa: CAWGVGELFF

d_gene: NA
j_gene: TRBJ2-3
abundance: few
v_gene: TRBV7-9
CDR3nt: TGTGCCAGCAGCTTAGAACAGAACACAGATACGCAGTATTTT
CDR3aa: CASSLEQNTDTQYF

d_gene: NA
j_gene: TRBJ2-7
abundance: NA
v_gene: TRBV29-1
CDR3nt: TGCAGCGTCGAACTCGGGCCCTCCTACGAGCAGTACTTC
CDR3aa: CSVELGPSYEQYF

d_gene: TRBD2
j_gene: TRBJ2-2
abundance: NA
v_gene: TRBV29-1
CDR3nt: TGCAGCGTTGAAGCTAGGGGACTAGCGGGGCTATACACCGGGGAGCTGTTTTTT
CDR3aa: CSVEARGLAGLYTGELFF

d_gene: NA
j_gene: TRBJ2-3
abundance: NA
v_gene: TRBV13
CDR3nt: TGTGCCAGCAGCTCCCTGGGGGGAAACACAGATACGCAGTATTTT
CDR3aa: CASSSLGGNTDTQYF

d_gene: TRBD1
j_gene: TRBJ1-4
abundance: NA
v_gene: TRBV13
CDR3nt: TGTGCCAGCAGCGTGGACAGGGGAAGTGAAAAACTGTTTTTT
CDR3aa: CASSVDRGSEKLFF

d_gene: NA
j_gene: TRBJ1-5
abundance: NA
v_gene: TRBV6-5
CDR3nt: TGTGCCAGCAGCTCTGGGGGGGTACGGCAGCCCCAGCATTTT
CDR3aa: CASSSGGVRQPQHF

d_gene: TRBD1
j_gene: TRBJ2-1
abundance: NA
v_gene: TRBV5-4
CDR3nt: TGCGCCAGCAGGGACAGCTACAATGAGCAGTTCTTC
CDR3aa: CASRDSYNEQFF

d_gene: TRBD2
j_gene: TRBJ2-7
abundance: once
v_gene: TRBV2
CDR3nt: TGTGCCAGCAGAAAACTAGCGGGGTTCGACGAGCAGTACTTC
CDR3aa: CASRKLAGFDEQYF

d_gene: TRBD1
j_gene: TRBJ2-5
abundance: few
v_gene: TRBV6-6
CDR3nt: TGTGCCAGCAGTCATGACAGGGTTGGAGGAGAGACCCAGTACTTC
CDR3aa: CASSHDRVGGETQYF

d_gene: TRBD1
j_gene: TRBJ2-7
abundance: NA
v_gene: TRBV19
CDR3nt: TGTGCCAGTAGTAATAAGACAGGGGCTCGTTACGAGCAGTACTTC
CDR3aa: CASSNKTGARYEQYF

d_gene: NA
j_gene: TRBJ1-5
abundance: NA
v_gene: TRBV5-6
CDR3nt: TGTGCCAGCAGCTTGGCCGGGGGTGGGGTCAATCAGCCCCAGCATTTT
CDR3aa: CASSLAGGGVNQPQHF

d_gene: TRBD1
j_gene: TRBJ2-7
abundance: NA
v_gene: TRBV5-1
CDR3nt: TGCGCCAGCAGCCCATCAGGGGGCGGTTACGAGCAGTACTTC
CDR3aa: CASSPSGGGYEQYF

d_gene: NA
j_gene: TRBJ2-5
abundance: NA
v_gene: TRBV13
CDR3nt: TGTGCCAGCAGTGTAGAGGCGGAGACCCAGTACTTC
CDR3aa: CASSVEAETQYF

d_gene: NA
j_gene: TRBJ2-3
abundance: few
v_gene: TRBV7-9
CDR3nt: TGTGCCAGCAGCCCGCCATGGGCAGGGAAAGATACGCAGTATTTT
CDR3aa: CASSPPWAGKDTQYF

d_gene: NA
j_gene: TRBJ1-2
abundance: NA
v_gene: TRBV2
CDR3nt: TGTGCCAGCAAGGGCGGACCCAACTATGGCTACACCTTC
CDR3aa: CASKGGPNYGYTF

d_gene: NA
j_gene: TRBJ1-2
abundance: few
v_gene: TRBV29-1
CDR3nt: TGCAGCGTTGACAGGGACTATGGCTACACCTTC
CDR3aa: CSVDRDYGYTF

d_gene: NA
j_gene: TRBJ1-1
abundance: NA
v_gene: TRBV7-6
CDR3nt: TGTGCCAGCAGCCTAACCGAATTCGGGGTGGCTGAAGCTTTCTTT
CDR3aa: CASSLTEFGVAEAFF

d_gene: NA
j_gene: TRBJ1-2
abundance: NA
v_gene: TRBV30
CDR3nt: TGTGCCTGGAGTGTACAATCCGGTGGCTACACCTTC
CDR3aa: CAWSVQSGGYTF